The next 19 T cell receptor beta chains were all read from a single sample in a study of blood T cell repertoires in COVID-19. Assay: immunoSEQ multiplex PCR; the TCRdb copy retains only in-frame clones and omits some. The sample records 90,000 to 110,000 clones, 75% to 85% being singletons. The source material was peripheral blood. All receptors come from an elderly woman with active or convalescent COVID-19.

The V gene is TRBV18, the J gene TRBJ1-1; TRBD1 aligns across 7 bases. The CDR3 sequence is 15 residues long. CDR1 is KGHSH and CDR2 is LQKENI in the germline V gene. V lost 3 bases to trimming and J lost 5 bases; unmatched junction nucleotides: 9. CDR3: CASSPAPGGGTEAFF. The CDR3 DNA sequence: TGTGCCAGCTCACCTGCACCAGGGGGAGGTACTGAAGCTTTCTTT.

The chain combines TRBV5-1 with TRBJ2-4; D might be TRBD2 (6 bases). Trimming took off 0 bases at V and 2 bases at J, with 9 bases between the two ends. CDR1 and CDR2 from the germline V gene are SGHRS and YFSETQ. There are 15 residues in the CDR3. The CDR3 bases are TGCGCCAGCAGCTTGGGTGCGGGAACCAAAAACATTCAGTACTTC. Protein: CASSLGAGTKNIQYF.

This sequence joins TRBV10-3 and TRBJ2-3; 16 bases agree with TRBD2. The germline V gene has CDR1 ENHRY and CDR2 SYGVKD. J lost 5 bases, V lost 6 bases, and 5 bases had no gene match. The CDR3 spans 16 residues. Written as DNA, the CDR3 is TGTGCCATCAGGGGGACTAGCGGGAGGGCCGGAGATACGCAGTATTTT. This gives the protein CAIRGTSGRAGDTQYF.

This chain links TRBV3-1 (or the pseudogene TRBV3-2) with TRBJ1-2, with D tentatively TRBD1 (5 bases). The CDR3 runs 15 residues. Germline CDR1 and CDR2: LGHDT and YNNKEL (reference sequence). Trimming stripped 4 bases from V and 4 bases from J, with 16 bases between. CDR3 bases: TGTGCCAGCAGCCTTCTTCGGACGGGGGGCTATGGCTACACCTTC. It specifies CASSLLRTGGYGYTF.

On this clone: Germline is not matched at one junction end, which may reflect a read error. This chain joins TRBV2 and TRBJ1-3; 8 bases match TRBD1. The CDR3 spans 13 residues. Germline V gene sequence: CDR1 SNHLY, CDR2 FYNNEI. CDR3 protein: CASREGQGDTIYF. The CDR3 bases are TGTGCCAGCAGAGAAGGACAGGGAGACACCATATATTTT.

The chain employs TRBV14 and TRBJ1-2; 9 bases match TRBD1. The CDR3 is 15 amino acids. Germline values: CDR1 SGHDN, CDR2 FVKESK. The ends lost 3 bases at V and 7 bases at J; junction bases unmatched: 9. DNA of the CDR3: TGTGCCAGCAGCCAGATCGGACAGGGGCCTACTGGCTACACCTTC. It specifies CASSQIGQGPTGYTF.

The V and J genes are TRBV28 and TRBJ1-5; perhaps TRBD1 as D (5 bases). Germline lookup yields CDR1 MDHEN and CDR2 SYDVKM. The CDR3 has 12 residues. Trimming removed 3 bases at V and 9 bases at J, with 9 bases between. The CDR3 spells CASSFRVRPQHF. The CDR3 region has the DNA TGTGCCAGCAGTTTCAGGGTTAGGCCCCAGCATTTT.

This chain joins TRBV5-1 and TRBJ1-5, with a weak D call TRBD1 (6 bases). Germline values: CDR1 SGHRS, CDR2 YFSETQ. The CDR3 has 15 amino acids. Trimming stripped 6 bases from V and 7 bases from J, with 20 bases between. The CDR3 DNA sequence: TGCGCCAGCACCCCAACAGGGTCTCCAGGACAGCCCCAGCATTTT. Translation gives CASTPTGSPGQPQHF.

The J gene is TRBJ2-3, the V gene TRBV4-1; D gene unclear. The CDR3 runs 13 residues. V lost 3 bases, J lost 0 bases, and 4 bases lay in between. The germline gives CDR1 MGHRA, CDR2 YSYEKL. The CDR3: CASSHGSTDTQYF. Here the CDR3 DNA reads TGCGCCAGCAGCCACGGGAGCACAGATACGCAGTATTTT.

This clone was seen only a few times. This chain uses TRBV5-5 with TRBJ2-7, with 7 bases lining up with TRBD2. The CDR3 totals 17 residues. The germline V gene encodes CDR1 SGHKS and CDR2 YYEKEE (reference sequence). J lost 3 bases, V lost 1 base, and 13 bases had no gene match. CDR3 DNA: TGTGCCAGCAGCTTGCGCCCTAGTGGGCTAGCGGTCTACGAGCAGTACTTC. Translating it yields CASSLRPSGLAVYEQYF.

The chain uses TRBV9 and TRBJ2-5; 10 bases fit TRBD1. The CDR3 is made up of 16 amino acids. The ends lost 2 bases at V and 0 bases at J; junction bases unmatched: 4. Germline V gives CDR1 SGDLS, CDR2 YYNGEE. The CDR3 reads CASSVGTGAYQETQYF. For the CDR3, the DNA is TGTGCCAGCAGCGTCGGGACAGGGGCGTACCAAGAGACCCAGTACTTC.

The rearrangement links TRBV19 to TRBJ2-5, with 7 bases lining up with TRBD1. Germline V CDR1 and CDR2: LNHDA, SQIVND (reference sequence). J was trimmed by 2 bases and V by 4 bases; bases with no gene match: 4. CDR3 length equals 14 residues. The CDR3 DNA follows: TGTGCCAGTAGTACGCTACAGGGGCAAGAGACCCAGTACTTC. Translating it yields CASSTLQGQETQYF.

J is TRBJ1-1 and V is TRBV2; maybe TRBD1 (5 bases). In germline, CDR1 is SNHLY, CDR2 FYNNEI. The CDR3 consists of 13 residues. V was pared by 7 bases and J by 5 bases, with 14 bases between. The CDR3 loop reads CASTIGRGTEAFF. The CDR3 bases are TGTGCCAGCACTATAGGGAGGGGAACTGAAGCTTTCTTT.

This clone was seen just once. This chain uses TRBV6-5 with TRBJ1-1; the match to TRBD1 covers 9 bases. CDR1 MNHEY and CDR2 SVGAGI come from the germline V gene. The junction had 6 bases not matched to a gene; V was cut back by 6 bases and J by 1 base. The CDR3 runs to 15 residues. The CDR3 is CASSRTGAKNTEAFF. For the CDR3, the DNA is TGTGCCAGCAGCAGGACAGGGGCCAAGAACACTGAAGCTTTCTTT.

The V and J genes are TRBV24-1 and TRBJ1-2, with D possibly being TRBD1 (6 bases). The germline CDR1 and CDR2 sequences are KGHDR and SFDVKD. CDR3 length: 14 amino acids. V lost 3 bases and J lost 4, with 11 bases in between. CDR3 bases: TGTGCCACCAGTGATCACAGGGAGGGCTATGGCTACACCTTC. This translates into CATSDHREGYGYTF.

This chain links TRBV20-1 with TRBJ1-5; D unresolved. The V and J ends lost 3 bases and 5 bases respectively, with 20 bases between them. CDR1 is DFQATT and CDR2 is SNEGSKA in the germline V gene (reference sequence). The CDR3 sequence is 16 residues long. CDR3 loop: CSASPLAPMRHQPQHF. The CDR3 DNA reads TGCAGTGCTAGTCCCCTGGCGCCTATGAGGCATCAGCCCCAGCATTTT.

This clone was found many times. The CDR3 region has the DNA TGCGCCAGCAGTAGCGGACCGATAGGGACCCAGTACTTC. It codes for CASSSGPIGTQYF. The chain joins TRBV4-1 to TRBJ2-5; the D gene is possibly TRBD2 (6 bases). V was trimmed by 6 bases and J by 7 bases, leaving 15 bases between them. This CDR3 has 13 residues. Germline CDR1 is MGHRA and CDR2 is YSYEKL.

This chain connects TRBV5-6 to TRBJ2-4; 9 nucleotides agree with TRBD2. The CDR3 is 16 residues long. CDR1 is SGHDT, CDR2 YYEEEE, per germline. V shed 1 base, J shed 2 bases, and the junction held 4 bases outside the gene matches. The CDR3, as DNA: TGTGCCAGCAGCTTGTGGCTAGCGGGATCCAAAAACATTCAGTACTTC. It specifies CASSLWLAGSKNIQYF.

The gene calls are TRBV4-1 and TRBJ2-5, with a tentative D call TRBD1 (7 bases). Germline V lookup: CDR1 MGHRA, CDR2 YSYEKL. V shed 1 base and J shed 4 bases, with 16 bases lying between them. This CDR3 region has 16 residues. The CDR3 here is CASSQGAQGGVETQYF. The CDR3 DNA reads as TGCGCCAGCAGCCAAGGAGCGCAGGGGGGAGTAGAGACCCAGTACTTC.